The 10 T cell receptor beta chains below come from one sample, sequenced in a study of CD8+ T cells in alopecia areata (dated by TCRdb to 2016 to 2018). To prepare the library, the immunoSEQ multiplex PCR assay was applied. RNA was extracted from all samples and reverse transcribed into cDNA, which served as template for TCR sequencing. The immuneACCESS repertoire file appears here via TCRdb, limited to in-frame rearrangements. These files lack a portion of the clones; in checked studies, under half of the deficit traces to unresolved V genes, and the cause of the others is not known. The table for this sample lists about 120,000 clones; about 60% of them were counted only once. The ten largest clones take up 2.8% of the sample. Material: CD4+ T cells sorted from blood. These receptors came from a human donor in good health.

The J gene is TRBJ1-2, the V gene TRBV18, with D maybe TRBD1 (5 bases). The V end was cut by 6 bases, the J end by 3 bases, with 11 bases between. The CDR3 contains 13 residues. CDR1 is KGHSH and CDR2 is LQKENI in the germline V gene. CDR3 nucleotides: TGTGCCAGCTCCGACGGGGGTTACTATGGCTACACCTTC. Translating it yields CASSDGGYYGYTF.

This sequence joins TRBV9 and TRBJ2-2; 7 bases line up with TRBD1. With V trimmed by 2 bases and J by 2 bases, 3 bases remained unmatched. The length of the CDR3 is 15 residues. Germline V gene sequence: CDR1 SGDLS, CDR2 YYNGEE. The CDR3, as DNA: TGTGCCAGCAGCGTGGGGACAGTCAACACCGGGGAGCTGTTTTTT. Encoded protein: CASSVGTVNTGELFF.

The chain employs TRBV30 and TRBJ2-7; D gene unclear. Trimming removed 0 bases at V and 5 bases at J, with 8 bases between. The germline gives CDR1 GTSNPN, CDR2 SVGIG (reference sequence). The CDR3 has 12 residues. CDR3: CAWSVRSHEQYF. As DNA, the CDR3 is TGTGCCTGGAGTGTTAGAAGCCACGAGCAGTACTTC.

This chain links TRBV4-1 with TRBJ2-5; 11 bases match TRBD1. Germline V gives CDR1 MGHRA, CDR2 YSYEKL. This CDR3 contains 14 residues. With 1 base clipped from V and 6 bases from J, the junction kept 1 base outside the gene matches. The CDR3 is CASSQGDRGKTQYF. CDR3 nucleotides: TGCGCCAGCAGCCAAGGGGACAGGGGGAAGACCCAGTACTTC.

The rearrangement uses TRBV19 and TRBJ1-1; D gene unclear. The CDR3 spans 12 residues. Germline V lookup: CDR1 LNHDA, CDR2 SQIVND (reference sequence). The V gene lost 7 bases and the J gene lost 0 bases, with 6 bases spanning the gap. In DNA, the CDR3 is TGTGCCAGTAAGAACATGAACACTGAAGCTTTCTTT. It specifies CASKNMNTEAFF.

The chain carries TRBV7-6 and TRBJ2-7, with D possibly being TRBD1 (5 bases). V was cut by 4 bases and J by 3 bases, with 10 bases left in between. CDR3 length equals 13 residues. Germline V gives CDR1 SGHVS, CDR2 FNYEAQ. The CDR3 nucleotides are TGTGCCAGCAGCTCGTACCAGGGCTACGAGCAGTACTTC. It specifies CASSSYQGYEQYF.

This CDR3 is CASSETGNGYTF. CDR3 DNA: TGTGCCAGCAGTGAGACAGGGAATGGCTACACCTTC. The V gene is TRBV6-5, the J gene TRBJ1-2, with 7 positions matching TRBD1. The CDR3 consists of 12 residues. Germline V gives CDR1 MNHEY, CDR2 SVGAGI. Germline trimming cut 5 bases from V and 6 bases from J; bases unmatched to any gene: 3.

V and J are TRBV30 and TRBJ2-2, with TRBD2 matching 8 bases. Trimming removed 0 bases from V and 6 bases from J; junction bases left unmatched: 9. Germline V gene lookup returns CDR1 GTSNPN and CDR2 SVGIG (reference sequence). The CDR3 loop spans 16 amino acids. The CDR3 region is CAWSVRVGGAPGELFF. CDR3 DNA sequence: TGTGCCTGGAGTGTACGTGTCGGGGGGGCCCCCGGGGAGCTGTTTTTT.

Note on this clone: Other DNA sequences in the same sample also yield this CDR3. The CDR3 sequence is CSVGDRANTEAFF. CDR3 DNA: TGCAGCGTTGGTGACAGGGCGAACACTGAAGCTTTCTTT. The J gene is TRBJ1-1, the V gene TRBV29-1; 7 nucleotides agree with TRBD1. The CDR3 spans 13 residues. The germline V gene encodes CDR1 SQVTM and CDR2 ANQGSEA. Unmatched junction bases numbered 3, after V lost 4 bases and J lost 1 base.

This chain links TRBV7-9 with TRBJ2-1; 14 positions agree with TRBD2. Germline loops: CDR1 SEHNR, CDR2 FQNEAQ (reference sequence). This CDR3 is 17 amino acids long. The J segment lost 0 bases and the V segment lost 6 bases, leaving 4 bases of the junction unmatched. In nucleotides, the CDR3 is TGTGCCAGCAGTACCGGGACTAGCGGGAGCTCCTACAATGAGCAGTTCTTC. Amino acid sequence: CASSTGTSGSSYNEQFF.